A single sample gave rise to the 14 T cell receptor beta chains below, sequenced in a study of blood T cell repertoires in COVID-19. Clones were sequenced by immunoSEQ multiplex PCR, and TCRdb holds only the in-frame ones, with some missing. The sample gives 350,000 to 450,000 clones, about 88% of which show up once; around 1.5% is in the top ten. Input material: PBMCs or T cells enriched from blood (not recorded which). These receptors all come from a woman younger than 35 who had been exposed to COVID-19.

The CDR3 loop is CASSPDRGDTDTQYF. As DNA, the CDR3 is TGTGCCAGCAGCCCCGACAGGGGGGACACAGATACGCAGTATTTT. The chain uses TRBV11-3 and TRBJ2-3, with 9 bases fitting TRBD1. The CDR3 length is 15 residues. In germline, CDR1 is SGHNT, CDR2 YENEEA. V was clipped by 5 bases and J by 2 bases; unmatched bases: 5.

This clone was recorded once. DNA for the CDR3: TGCGCCAGCACCCCACCCGGGAGACAGGGAAGGGGGGAGACCCAGTACTTC. This translates into CASTPPGRQGRGETQYF. The V and J genes are TRBV23-1 and TRBJ2-5; D may be TRBD1 (7 bases). TRBV23-1 is noted as an ORF with a role that remains uncertain. This CDR3 comprises 17 residues. Trimming cost V 7 bases and J 5 bases, with 26 bases left between them.

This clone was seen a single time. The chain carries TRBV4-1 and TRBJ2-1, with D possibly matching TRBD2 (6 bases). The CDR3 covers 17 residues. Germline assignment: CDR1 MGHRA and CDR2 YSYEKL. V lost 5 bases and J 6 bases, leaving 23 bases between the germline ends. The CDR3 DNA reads TGCGCCAGCAGCTATGCGACTAGTCATTTAGTAGTCAATGAGCAGTTCTTC. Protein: CASSYATSHLVVNEQFF.

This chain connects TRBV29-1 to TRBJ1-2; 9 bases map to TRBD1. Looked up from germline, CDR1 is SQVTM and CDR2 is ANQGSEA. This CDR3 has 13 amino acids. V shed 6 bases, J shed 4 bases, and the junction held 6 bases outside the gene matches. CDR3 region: CSVHVTGGYGYTF. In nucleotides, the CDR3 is TGCAGCGTCCACGTGACAGGGGGCTATGGCTACACCTTC.

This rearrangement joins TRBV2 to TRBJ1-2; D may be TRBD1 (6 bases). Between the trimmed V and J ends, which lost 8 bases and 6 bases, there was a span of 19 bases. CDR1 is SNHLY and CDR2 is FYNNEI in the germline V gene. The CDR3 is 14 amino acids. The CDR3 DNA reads TGTGCCAGCCGAAGATATGAGGGGGAGAATGGCTACACCTTC. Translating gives CASRRYEGENGYTF.

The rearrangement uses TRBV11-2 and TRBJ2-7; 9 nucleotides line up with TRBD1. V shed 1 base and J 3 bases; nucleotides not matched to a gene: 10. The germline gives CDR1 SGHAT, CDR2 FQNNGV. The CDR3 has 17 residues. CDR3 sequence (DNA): TGTGCCAGCAGCTTAGTCCTTCCGGGGACAGGGAACTACGAGCAGTACTTC. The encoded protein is CASSLVLPGTGNYEQYF. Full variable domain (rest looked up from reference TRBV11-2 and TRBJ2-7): EAGVAQSPRYKIIEKRQSVAFWCNPISGHATLYWYQQILGQGPKLLIQFQNNGVVDDSQLPKDRFSAERLKGVDSTLKIQPAKLEDSAVYLCASSLVLPGTGNYEQYFGPGTRLTVT.

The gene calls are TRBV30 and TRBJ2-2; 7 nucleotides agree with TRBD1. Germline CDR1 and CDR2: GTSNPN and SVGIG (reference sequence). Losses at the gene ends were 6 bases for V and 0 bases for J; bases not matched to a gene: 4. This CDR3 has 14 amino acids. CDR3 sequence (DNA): TGTGCCTGTGGGACAGATACGAACACCGGGGAGCTGTTTTTT. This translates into CACGTDTNTGELFF.

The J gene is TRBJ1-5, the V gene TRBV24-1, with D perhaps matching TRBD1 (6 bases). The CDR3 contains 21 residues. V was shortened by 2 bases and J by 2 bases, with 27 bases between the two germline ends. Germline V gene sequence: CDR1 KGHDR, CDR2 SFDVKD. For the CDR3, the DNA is TGTGCCACCAGTGATTCGAGGGTTGGGGGGGGGCGAGCTTTGGGCAATCAGCCCCAGCATTTT. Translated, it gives CATSDSRVGGGRALGNQPQHF.

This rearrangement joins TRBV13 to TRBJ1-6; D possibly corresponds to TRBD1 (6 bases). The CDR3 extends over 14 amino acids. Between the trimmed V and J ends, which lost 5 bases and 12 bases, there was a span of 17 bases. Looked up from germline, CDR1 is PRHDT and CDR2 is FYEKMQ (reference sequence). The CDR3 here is CASSTPRDNLPLHF. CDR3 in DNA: TGTGCCAGCAGCACCCCCCGGGACAATCTACCCCTCCACTTT.

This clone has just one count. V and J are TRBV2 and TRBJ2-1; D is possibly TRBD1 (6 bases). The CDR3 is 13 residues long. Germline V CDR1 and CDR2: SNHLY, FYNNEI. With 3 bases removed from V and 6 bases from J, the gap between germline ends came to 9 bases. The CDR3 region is CASSEVGANEQFF. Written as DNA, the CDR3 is TGTGCCAGCAGTGAGGTGGGGGCCAATGAGCAGTTCTTC.

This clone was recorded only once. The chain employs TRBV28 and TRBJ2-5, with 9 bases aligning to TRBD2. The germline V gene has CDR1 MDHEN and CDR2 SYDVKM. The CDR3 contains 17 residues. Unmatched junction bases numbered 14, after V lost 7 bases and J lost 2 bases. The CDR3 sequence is CASTPGASGEYQETQYF. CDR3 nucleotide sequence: TGTGCCAGCACCCCCGGGGCTAGCGGGGAATATCAAGAGACCCAGTACTTC.

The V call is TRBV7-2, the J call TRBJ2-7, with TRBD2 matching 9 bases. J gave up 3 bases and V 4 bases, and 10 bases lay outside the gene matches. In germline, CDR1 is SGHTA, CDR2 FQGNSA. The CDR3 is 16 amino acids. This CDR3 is CASSSPGREGYYEQYF. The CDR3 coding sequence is TGTGCCAGCAGCTCCCCGGGGCGGGAGGGGTACTACGAGCAGTACTTC.

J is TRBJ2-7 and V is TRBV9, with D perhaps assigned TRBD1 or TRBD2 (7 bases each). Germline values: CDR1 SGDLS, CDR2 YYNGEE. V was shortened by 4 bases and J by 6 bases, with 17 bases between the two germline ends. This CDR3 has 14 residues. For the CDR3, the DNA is TGTGCCAGCAGCTTAGGGGGCGGGGGAAGCGAGCAGTACTTC. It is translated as CASSLGGGGSEQYF.

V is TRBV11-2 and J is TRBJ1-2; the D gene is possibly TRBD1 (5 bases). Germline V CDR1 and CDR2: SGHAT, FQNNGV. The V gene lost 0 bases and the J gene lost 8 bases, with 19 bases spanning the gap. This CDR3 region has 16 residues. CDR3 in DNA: TGTGCCAGCAGCTTAGAAAGGTGGCAGGGCGGTAGGGGCTACACCTTC. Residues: CASSLERWQGGRGYTF. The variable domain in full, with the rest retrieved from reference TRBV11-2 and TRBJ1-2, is EAGVAQSPRYKIIEKRQSVAFWCNPISGHATLYWYQQILGQGPKLLIQFQNNGVVDDSQLPKDRFSAERLKGVDSTLKIQPAKLEDSAVYLCASSLERWQGGRGYTFGSGTRLTVV.